This T cell receptor beta chain is drawn from a study of OX40 agonist ivuxolimab in advanced cancers. On this clone itself: Its antigen is unknown. The junction and the germline gene differ at one end; a read error may be behind it.

TCRdb keeps only in-frame clones here, not all; method: immunoSEQ multiplex PCR. The data contain more than 10,000 clones, 84% of them singletons. This CDR3 region has 12 residues. Germline V gene data show CDR1 as ENHRY and CDR2 as SYGVKD. The study, taken as a whole, reports: Averaged across samples, CD8+ T cells carried more expanded clones than CD4+ did.

The clonotype originates from an adult with an advanced solid tumor such as melanoma, head and neck, liver or kidney cancer. The rearrangement uses TRBV10-3 and TRBJ2-7; the D is unclear. The sequences come from CD4+ or CD8+ T cells sorted from blood, collected in a trial of the OX40 agonist ivuxolimab. CDR3 nucleotide sequence: TGTGCCAGCAGTGAACCAGGCTACGAGCAGTACTTC. This codes for CASSEPGYEQYF.